This TCR beta chain was profiled in a study of blood T cells in healthy people across ages. General study points: Roughly linear age-related decline in beta diversity appeared, significant by age around 42.

For the second PCR, which ran for about 7 to 11 cycles, a sample-barcoded 5' primer and a J-beta primer mix were used. TCRdb ran MiXCR on the 5' RACE reads and lists one entry per CDR3 protein. The sample shows 600,000 to 1,000,000 distinct CDR3 sequences, roughly 25% of them seen only once. Regarding this clonotype: The target antigen is unknown.

V lost 3 bases and J lost 2, with 6 bases in between. The V gene's germline CDR1 is LNHDA and CDR2 SQIVND (reference sequence). The CDR3 sequence is 13 residues long. The same data also went into a second study, on T cells of mothers and their children.

Sequenced input: blood. The receptor was isolated from a boy aged 10-17 years in good health. The chain couples TRBV19 to TRBJ2-3; D gene uncertain. The CDR3 loop is CASSILDTDTQYF. The CDR3 DNA is TGTGCCAGTAGTATCTTAGACACAGATACGCAGTATTTT.